The 26 T cell receptor beta chains listed next were all sequenced from one sample in a study of shared clonotypes between healthy human individuals. Using immunoSEQ multiplex PCR, the repertoire was profiled, and TCRdb retains in-frame clones only, with some absent. The sample consists of 2 million to 2.5 million clones, 80% to 95% of them appearing once. The specimen sequenced was naive CD4+ T cells from PBMCs. Specified subset: CD45RA+ positively selected. These TCRs come from a young man in good health. Some clones in this sample may be carry-over from other donors' samples.

The rearrangement links TRBV11-2 to TRBJ1-4; tentatively, D is TRBD1 (6 bases). The ends were cut back, 2 bases at V and 6 bases at J, with 10 bases in the middle. The CDR3 is made up of 14 amino acids. Germline V gene lookup returns CDR1 SGHAT and CDR2 FQNNGV. The CDR3 loop reads CASSLRAGDEKLFF. The CDR3 DNA reads as TGTGCCAGCAGCTTAAGGGCAGGGGATGAAAAACTGTTTTTT.

The chain couples TRBV18 to TRBJ2-2, with D uncertain. Per germline, CDR1 KGHSH and CDR2 LQKENI. The CDR3 is 14 residues long. The V and J ends lost 6 bases and 5 bases respectively, with 13 bases between them. CDR3 DNA: TGTGCCAGCTCCGGCACTTGGGGAACCGGGGAGCTGTTTTTT. Its translation: CASSGTWGTGELFF.

The chain joins TRBV5-1 to TRBJ2-3; no reliable D call. From germline, CDR1 is SGHRS and CDR2 YFSETQ. V lost 4 bases to trimming and J lost 2 bases, with 11 bases between them. The CDR3 spans 14 residues. The CDR3 loop is CASSMVQTTDTQYF. The DNA for the CDR3 is TGCGCCAGCAGCATGGTACAGACCACAGATACGCAGTATTTT.

The chain is built from TRBV7-8 and TRBJ2-3; 7 nucleotides line up with TRBD2. The junction had 14 bases not matched to a gene; V was cut back by 5 bases and J by 0 bases. The CDR3 covers 18 residues. In germline, CDR1 is SGHVS, CDR2 FQNEAQ. CDR3 bases: TGTGCCAGCAGCGCCTACCTCTGGGACTACATGAGCACAGATACGCAGTATTTT. Translation: CASSAYLWDYMSTDTQYF.

This clone was observed a single time. The gene calls are TRBV19 and TRBJ1-2; D uncertain. The CDR3 spans 15 residues. V shed 8 bases and J shed 3 bases, with 19 bases lying between them. The germline gives CDR1 LNHDA, CDR2 SQIVND (reference sequence). The CDR3 here is CASSVHQAGDYGYTF. The CDR3, as DNA: TGTGCCAGTTCGGTTCATCAGGCGGGAGACTATGGCTACACCTTC.

The chain recombines TRBV5-4 with TRBJ2-7, with 10 bases that match TRBD2. There are 12 residues in the CDR3. J gave up 7 bases and V 4 bases, and 2 bases lay outside the gene matches. CDR1 SGHNT and CDR2 YYREEE come from the germline V gene (reference sequence). Here the CDR3 reads CASSPLAGEQYF. For the CDR3, the DNA is TGTGCCAGCAGCCCACTAGCGGGAGAGCAGTACTTC.

CDR3 nucleotide sequence: TGTGCCAGCAGTTTAGCCGGAGCGGGAAACAATGAGCAGTTCTTC. It specifies CASSLAGAGNNEQFF. The chain joins TRBV28 to TRBJ2-1; 7 bases agree with TRBD2. Per the germline V gene, CDR1 is MDHEN and CDR2 is SYDVKM. Trimming removed 2 bases from V and 5 bases from J; junction bases left unmatched: 6. This CDR3 is 15 amino acids long.

J is TRBJ2-1 and V is TRBV7-2, with 11 bases aligning to TRBD2. J gave up 6 bases and V 0 bases, and 4 bases lay outside the gene matches. The CDR3 has 16 amino acids. In germline, CDR1 is SGHTA, CDR2 FQGNSA. The CDR3 sequence is CASSLAGTSGTNEQFF. The CDR3 region has the DNA TGTGCCAGCAGCTTAGCGGGGACTAGCGGAACCAATGAGCAGTTCTTC.

The chain couples TRBV12-5 to TRBJ2-1; 14 positions match TRBD2. CDR3 length: 15 residues. V was pared by 6 bases and J by 6 bases, with 4 bases of the junction left unmatched. Germline-derived CDR1 and CDR2 are LGHNT and FRNRAP. The CDR3 DNA reads as TGTGCTAGTGGGCAGGGGACTAGCGGGAGCAATGAGCAGTTCTTC. It codes for CASGQGTSGSNEQFF.

Worth noting for this clone: The conserved closing phenylalanine or tryptophan is absent in this CDR3, likely reflecting a read error. The limits of the CDR3 on the DNA are not certain, so only TCRdb's listed CDR3 is given. The chain joins TRBV30 to TRBJ1-2. Germline V gene sequence: CDR1 GTSNPN, CDR2 SVGIG (reference sequence). With termini counted, the CDR3 has 13 amino acids. CDR3 residues: CAWSTSPGIFWRL.

This chain links TRBV9 with TRBJ2-3; 10 bases are shared with TRBD2. Looked up from germline, CDR1 is SGDLS and CDR2 is YYNGEE. With 4 bases clipped from V and 4 bases from J, the junction kept 9 bases outside the gene matches. The CDR3 has 16 residues. Written as DNA, the CDR3 is TGTGCCAGCAGCACGAATCCGGGACTAGCGTCAGATACGCAGTATTTT. Its translation: CASSTNPGLASDTQYF.

This sequence joins TRBV9 and TRBJ2-7, with a tentative D call TRBD1 (6 bases). The CDR3 has 14 amino acids. The ends were cut back, 3 bases at V and 3 bases at J, with 13 bases in the middle. Looked up from germline, CDR1 is SGDLS and CDR2 is YYNGEE. The CDR3 nucleotides are TGTGCCAGCAGCGCGGGACACTATAACTACGAGCAGTACTTC. This codes for CASSAGHYNYEQYF.

The rearrangement links TRBV6-5 to TRBJ2-7; TRBD1 matches 7 bases. V shed 2 bases, J shed 5 bases, and the junction held 6 bases outside the gene matches. CDR1 is MNHEY and CDR2 is SVGAGI in the germline V gene. This CDR3 contains 14 residues. Written as DNA, the CDR3 is TGTGCCAGCAGTTACGGCAGGGGGATGAACGAGCAGTACTTC. It specifies CASSYGRGMNEQYF.

The chain is built from TRBV4-1 and TRBJ1-2; perhaps TRBD1 as D (6 bases). The CDR3 is 15 amino acids. Germline values: CDR1 MGHRA, CDR2 YSYEKL. The germline V and J ends were trimmed by 2 bases and 8 bases, with 18 bases remaining between them. The CDR3 here is CASSQRLGTLHGYTF. In nucleotides, the CDR3 is TGCGCCAGCAGCCAACGGTTGGGGACATTGCACGGCTACACCTTC.

The sample holds one count of this clone. The chain employs TRBV2 and TRBJ1-5; 8 nucleotides line up with TRBD1. The CDR3 extends over 15 amino acids. J lost 7 bases, V lost 6 bases, and 11 bases had no gene match. Germline V CDR1 and CDR2: SNHLY, FYNNEI. The CDR3: CASSGGTGIRQPQHF. Written as DNA, the CDR3 is TGTGCCAGCAGCGGGGGGACAGGCATACGGCAGCCCCAGCATTTT.

This chain uses TRBV18 with TRBJ1-2; D may be TRBD1 (6 bases). Germline V gives CDR1 KGHSH, CDR2 LQKENI. Trimming removed 5 bases from V and 3 bases from J, with 10 bases in between. The CDR3 sequence is 13 residues long. The CDR3 is CASSTGKDYGYTF. In nucleotides, the CDR3 is TGTGCCAGCTCAACAGGGAAGGACTATGGCTACACCTTC.

This clone occurred once. The chain recombines TRBV27 with TRBJ2-3, with a possible D match to TRBD2 (7 bases). This CDR3 has 15 amino acids. Germline V gives CDR1 MNHEY, CDR2 SMNVEV (reference sequence). V lost 3 bases, J lost 6 bases, and 16 bases lay in between. Here the CDR3 reads CASSLVGGGPDTQYF. DNA for the CDR3: TGTGCCAGCAGTTTGGTGGGAGGGGGGCCCGATACGCAGTATTTT.

In its sample, this clone was seen once. The chain uses TRBV11-1 and TRBJ2-1; D possibly uses TRBD1 or TRBD2 (5 bases each). V was pared by 4 bases and J by 7 bases, with 17 bases between. There are 15 residues in the CDR3. Germline V gene data show CDR1 as SGHAT and CDR2 as FQDESV (reference sequence). The CDR3 sequence: CASSSRDPRGNEQFF. As DNA, the CDR3 is TGTGCCAGCAGCTCCCGGGACCCCAGAGGAAATGAGCAGTTCTTC.

This sequence joins TRBV5-8 and TRBJ2-3; D unresolved. Germline CDR1 reads SGHTS; CDR2 reads YDEGEE. CDR3 length: 15 residues. V lost 2 bases and J 6 bases, leaving 16 bases between the germline ends. In nucleotides, the CDR3 is TGTGCCAGCAGCTTTGAGCGTGCGCCCCGGGATACGCAGTATTTT. Translating it yields CASSFERAPRDTQYF.

This chain joins TRBV10-3 and TRBJ2-5; D tentatively reads TRBD1 or TRBD2 (5 bases each). Germline loops: CDR1 ENHRY, CDR2 SYGVKD. The length of the CDR3 is 14 residues. Trimming took 10 bases from V and 5 from J, leaving 20 bases between them. Here the CDR3 DNA reads TGTGCCACGAGAGGTGGGGGTGTGGCGGAGACCCAGTACTTC. It specifies CATRGGGVAETQYF.

The CDR3 sequence: CASSQGSGRVETQYF. As DNA, the CDR3 is TGCGCCAGCAGCCAAGGCAGCGGGAGGGTTGAGACCCAGTACTTC. J is TRBJ2-5 and V is TRBV4-1; TRBD2 agrees at 10 bases. The CDR3 runs 15 residues. V shed 1 base, J shed 5 bases, and the junction held 4 bases outside the gene matches. Looked up from germline, CDR1 is MGHRA and CDR2 is YSYEKL.

The chain combines TRBV7-2 with TRBJ1-1, with D tentatively TRBD1 (5 bases). Per germline, CDR1 SGHTA and CDR2 FQGNSA. The length of the CDR3 is 9 residues. CDR3 sequence (DNA): TGTGCTTCAGGGCGTTCCGGTTTCTTT. It translates to CASGRSGFF.

The rearrangement links TRBV10-3 to TRBJ2-7, with a possible D match to TRBD2 (5 bases). CDR1 and CDR2 (germline): ENHRY, SYGVKD. The V end was cut by 2 bases, the J end by 5 bases, with 16 bases between. This CDR3 spans 15 amino acids. CDR3 sequence reads: CAISEIRVGVNEQYF. The DNA of the CDR3 is TGTGCCATCAGTGAGATACGAGTCGGGGTCAACGAGCAGTACTTC.

The rearrangement links TRBV25-1 to TRBJ2-5; TRBD2 aligns across 8 bases. In germline, CDR1 is MGHDK, CDR2 SYGVNS. Trimming at V came to 10 bases and at J to 5 bases, leaving 9 bases not matched to a gene. The CDR3 is 13 residues long. CDR3 sequence reads: CATGGDWGETQYF. The CDR3 DNA reads as TGTGCCACCGGGGGGGACTGGGGGGAGACCCAGTACTTC.

This chain connects TRBV13 to TRBJ1-1; possibly TRBD1 for D (5 bases). This CDR3 spans 18 amino acids. Trimming stripped 5 bases from V and 4 bases from J, with 26 bases between. Looked up from germline, CDR1 is PRHDT and CDR2 is FYEKMQ (reference sequence). The CDR3 region is CASSLRVKGDWVGTEAFF. The DNA of the CDR3 is TGTGCCAGCAGCCTGCGGGTTAAAGGGGATTGGGTGGGCACTGAAGCTTTCTTT.

This clone was seen just once. The rearrangement links TRBV9 to TRBJ2-1, with D uncertain. Trimming took 0 bases from V and 8 from J, leaving 15 bases between them. The CDR3 consists of 15 residues. Germline CDR1 and CDR2: SGDLS and YYNGEE. The CDR3 nucleotides read TGTGCCAGCAGCGTAGGTCCGACCAGACTGGATGAGCAGTTCTTC. This encodes CASSVGPTRLDEQFF.